The present TCR beta chain was sequenced within a study of blood T cell repertoires in COVID-19. On the study more broadly: Samples representing acute and convalescent COVID-19 were sourced from the United States, Italy and Spain. PBMCs, B-cell-depleted T cells, or T cells provided the cDNA or gDNA that made up the material.

This CDR3 contains 14 residues. Germline CDR1 SGHTA, CDR2 FQGTGA. Trimming removed 5 bases from V and 6 bases from J; junction bases left unmatched: 3. Original processing notes: Researchers report that nucleated cell counts were estimated from reference gene primer amplification. Produced via immunoSEQ multiplex PCR; TCRdb's table is partial and in-frame only. V, J and clone size are those of that table, while D and trimming were read from the DNA. The table includes more than 85,000 clones, around 80% detected once. The sequenced material came from peripheral blood. J is TRBJ2-2 and V is TRBV7-3; TRBD2 matches at 10 bases. The source of this sequence is a woman aged 80 or over with acute or convalescent COVID-19. CDR3 nucleotides: TGTGCCAGCAGCGACGGGACTAGCGCCGGGGAGCTGTTTTTT. Amino acid sequence: CASSDGTSAGELFF.